The present TCR beta chain was sequenced within a study of Graves' ophthalmopathy and Graves' hyperthyroidism (dated by TCRdb to 2017 to 2018). Concerning the study at large: Hyperthyroidism was defined as stable when no progression to ophthalmopathy occurred within 18 months of follow-up. In six hyperthyroidism patients, the T-cell repertoire of thyroid tissue was compared with the T-cell repertoire of blood. Following sample collection, hyperthyroidism patients were given methimazole at a starting dose of 30 mg daily, and ophthalmopathy patients were given high-dose intravenous methylprednisolone. An independent validation cohort was composed of approximately 18 hyperthyroidism patients and 17 patients who later progressed from hyperthyroidism to ophthalmopathy. TCR beta repertoire signatures were used to distinguish Graves' ophthalmopathy from Graves' hyperthyroidism and to predict progression to ophthalmopathy. To explore V-J signatures that separate ophthalmopathy from hyperthyroidism, a discovery set of about 100 patients was enrolled, consisting of 40 to 45 with ophthalmopathy and around 60 with stable hyperthyroidism. In total, around 140 blood samples were TCR-sequenced: 43 ophthalmopathy, about 75 hyperthyroidism and about 17 hyperthyroidism-to-ophthalmopathy patients.

For repertoire sequencing, the TCR beta CDR3 regions were amplified from RNA transcripts. The first round of RT-PCR was done with HTBI primers and the Qiagen OneStep RT-PCR kit, and was followed by a second round of multiplex PCR, then size selection and purification. The libraries underwent paired-end sequencing with 100 bp reads on an Illumina HiSeq2000. In the authors' own workflow: SOAPnuke was used to process the reads, throwing out any read that had adapters, had uncalled bases, had a mean Phred below 15, or lacked an exact constant-primer or identifier match. High-quality paired reads were merged with COPE v1.2.5. Clonotypes were defined as unique nucleotide sequences and were aligned to IMGT TRB V, D and J references using MiTCR v1.1. The analysis was limited to V-J combinations with a frequency above 0.0001, which together covered 99.2% of the repertoires. For each V-J combination, a TCR clonal expansion and chaos score was defined as the ratio of F50 clonal expansion to chaos observed in the TCRdist matrix. Welch's t-statistics and random forest were used to reduce features to some 13 V-J combinations, which were fed into a naive Bayes classifier. The Morisita-Horn index was used to measure how similar the thyroid and blood repertoires were. TCRdb applied fastp at Q25 and MiXCR to the public reads, then kept only in-frame beta chains. Under each unique CDR3 protein, matching rows form one entry showing the most common genes and DNA. The V and J calls and clone size come from TCRdb's table, not from the authors' own analysis. This sample gives about 550,000 distinct CDR3 sequences in total; roughly 40% of them show up just once. The ten largest clones capture 3.5% to 5% of the sample.

The hyperthyroidism patients were 18 to 65 years old and newly diagnosed, with a disease duration of less than 2 months. Patients were excluded if they had other autoimmune diseases, uncontrolled infections, pregnancy or lactation. Clinical symptoms, serum thyroxine, TRAb, thyroid ultrasound and orbital computed tomography formed the basis of the diagnosis. Trizol reagent was used to extract the total RNA, and its quality was then checked on an Agilent 2100 Bioanalyzer. On the study overall, not on this receptor specifically: No statistical method was used to set the sample size in advance, and the investigators knew which group each participant was assigned to. In validation, the model predicted ophthalmopathy progression with more than 70% sensitivity and 72.22% specificity; about a dozen predicted patients were CT-confirmed with GO in a median of approximately 6.5 months. Most of the expanded thyroid clonotypes with a frequency above 0.001 were also detected in blood, and it was suggested that the thyroid immune response may be reflected by blood repertoires. In cross-validation, the 13-signature model distinguished ophthalmopathy from stable hyperthyroidism with around 86% sensitivity and around 83% specificity, while in the test set the corresponding values were roughly 80% and 75%.

After removal of 6 bases from V and 14 bases from J, the junction retains 7 bases not matched to a gene. The germline V gene encodes CDR1 SNHLY and CDR2 FYNNEI. From the cysteine up to the phenylalanine, the CDR3 has a length of 12 residues. The retained sequence is limited to the CDR3, 36 bases, with the frame set at the first base. This clonotype occurred many times. Which antigen it targets is not known. Per-base qualities were not stored, and no clone one base away is much larger. The sequence is built from TRBV2 and TRBJ2-6, and 7 junction bases match TRBD1. The sample taken for sequencing was peripheral blood or thyroid tissue (not recorded which). The clonotype was recovered from an adult man with Graves' hyperthyroidism. The CDR3 is CASRSGQLLLTF. The DNA sequence is given as TGTGCCAGCAGATCGGGACAGCTCCTCCTGACTTTC.